These T cell receptor beta chains were read from a single sample in a study of response to subunit inactivated influenza vaccine. TCRdb used MiXCR to reprocess the RT-PCR reads, holding one entry per CDR3 protein. Of 500,000 or so distinct CDR3 sequences listed, approximately 11% are singletons. The sample here was PBMCs from blood, taken roughly 45 days after vaccination. Receptors were obtained from a man aged 50-60 years who received an inactivated influenza vaccine. CDR3s leave out the opening cysteine and the closing phenylalanine or tryptophan.

TRBJ2-4 TRBV6-5 18 ASSYWIQTSGRRAKNIQY
TRBJ2-5 TRBV11-2 15 ASSLDWQGGKKETQY
TRBJ2-6 TRBV12-3/TRBV12-4 11 ASSLVGANVLT
TRBJ2-3 TRBV7-9 13 ASSLIAGPEDTQY
TRBJ2-1 TRBV9 16 ASSAGLASAYKGDEQF
TRBJ1-2 TRBV7-2 12 ASSPGSLNYGYT
TRBJ1-2 TRBV7-2 13 ASSQNAGQDYGYT
TRBJ2-7 TRBV29-1 12 SVDSDRGGREQY
TRBJ1-3 TRBV5-1 13 ASSLDRPRGNTIY
TRBJ2-1 TRBV5-1 15 ASSLLYPGLEWNEQF
TRBJ2-5 TRBV15 15 ATSRDLVLTARETQY
TRBJ2-1 TRBV5-1 13 ASSHPSGQGKVQF
TRBJ2-2 TRBV5-1 14 ASSPWAGGGTGELF
TRBJ2-1 TRBV28 12 AGSLAGGKNEQF
TRBJ2-2 TRBV5-1 12 ASSGHREDGELF
TRBJ2-2 TRBV6-5 13 ASSLGGVFTGELF
TRBJ2-1 TRBV20-1 12 SASSGALRNEQF
TRBJ2-5 TRBV5-1 13 ASSLDLAGGETQY
TRBJ2-3 TRBV5-6 11 ASSQLARDTQY
TRBJ2-1 TRBV7-9 14 ASSLDPGQGECEQF
TRBJ1-2 TRBV5-6 16 ASSPTELIRWAGESYT
TRBJ2-3 TRBV3-1 14 ASSPAGGLITDTQY
TRBJ2-3 TRBV20-1 15 SARDPTTGAAIDTQY
TRBJ1-6 TRBV11-2 14 ASSLVLAGGNSPLH
TRBJ1-1 TRBV7-9 13 ASSLAVTGSTEAF
TRBJ2-2 TRBV7-2 14 ASSQRTGGETGELF
TRBJ2-7 TRBV3-1 12 ASSQDSPGYEQY
TRBJ1-2 TRBV7-2 14 ASSSLTGGAEAGYT